This TCR beta chain came from a study of cytomegalovirus exposure and HLA in healthy donors. General study findings and limits: The classifier was said to identify cytomegalovirus status with high specificity and sensitivity.

Details on this clone: Its antigen is unidentified.

Profiling relied on immunoSEQ multiplex PCR, and the TCRdb table lists in-frame clones only, not all of them. The sample consists of more than 85,000 clones, 70% to 90% of them appearing once. Germline values: CDR1 SNHLY, CDR2 FYNNEI. The CDR3 spans 16 residues. V shed 7 bases and J shed 0 bases, with 18 bases lying between them. The origin of this receptor is a woman aged 18 to 35 in good health and CMV-seropositive. The material sequenced was PBMCs. V is TRBV2 and J is TRBJ1-1, with D possibly TRBD1 on 6 matching bases. As DNA, the CDR3 is TGTGCCAGCACTCTTCGGGGGGGCGCAATGAACACTGAAGCTTTCTTT. Translating it yields CASTLRGGAMNTEAFF.